This T cell receptor beta chain was sequenced for a study of OX40 agonist ivuxolimab in advanced cancers. As for the study more broadly: Ivuxolimab was a fully human IgG2 agonistic monoclonal antibody targeting the costimulatory receptor OX40 (CD134). Intravenous ivuxolimab was administered to patients every 2 weeks at six dose levels: 0.01, 0.1, 0.3, 1.5, 3 and 10 mg/kg. Among the approximately 54 dose-escalation patients, around 20 had hepatocellular carcinoma, roughly 15 melanoma, 9 renal cell carcinoma and 9 head and neck cancer. In the dose-escalation cohort, approximately 82% of patients were male, and the mean age was roughly 60 years with a range of roughly 23 to 79. Prior anti-PD-1, anti-PD-L1 or anti-CTLA-4 therapy was permitted, and checkpoint inhibitors had been received by about two fifths of dose-escalation patients. Partial responses were achieved by three dose-escalation patients, of whom one had hepatocellular carcinoma and two had cutaneous melanoma. The point of sequencing TCRbeta in the periphery was to test whether ivuxolimab changed TCR sequence diversity and drove clonal T-cell expansion. The monotherapy dose-escalation portion (N of about 49 patients) of the phase I ivuxolimab trial is reported in the paper. What the work shows at the level of the full study, not this receptor alone: Partial responders in the 0.1-3.0 mg/kg groups had among the lowest normalized peripheral clonal expansion, especially among CD8+ T cells. After ivuxolimab, CD8+ T cells had more expanded clones than CD4+ T cells on average. The antigen specificity of the peripheral T cells that underwent clonal expansion was not determined. At doses from 0.1 to 3.0 mg/kg, clonal expansion was seen in both CD4+ and CD8+ blood T cells between baseline and week 6. Low levels of normalized T-cell clonal expansion were also shown by some nonresponding patients.

For sequencing of the TCRbeta CDR3 region, genomic DNA was extracted from the sorted cells. TCRbeta CDR3 regions were sequenced using the immunoSEQ Assay. TCRdb provides this immuneACCESS table in a form limited to in-frame rearrangements. Some clones are lacking; in checked studies, under half of them reflect an unresolved V gene, and why the rest are absent is not known. Here the sample has roughly 20,000 clones; over 75% occur a single time. The ten largest make up around 30% of the sample. Patients with a history of autoimmune disease or receiving systemic immunosuppression were excluded from the trial. Peripheral blood for TCR sequencing was collected from all dose cohorts at baseline, on cycle 4 day 1, and on cycle 7 day 1. Samples were obtained from an open-label, multicenter, first-in-human phase I dose-escalation trial of ivuxolimab. Adults with locally advanced or metastatic head and neck squamous cell, hepatocellular, melanoma or renal cell carcinoma were enrolled in the trial. Before TCR sequencing, CD4+ T cells and CD8+ T cells from peripheral blood were sorted into separate populations.

Note on this clone: It has no known antigen specificity. There are no base qualities to consult, and no much larger clone falls within one base.

The CDR3 numbers 11 residues from cysteine through phenylalanine. Here the CDR3 DNA is all that survives: 33 bases in frame from base 1. V is reduced by 3 bases and J by 7 bases, leaving a spacing of 6 bases between them. Per the germline V gene (reference sequence), DFQATT is the CDR1 and SNEGSKA is the CDR2. The sample consisted of CD4+ or CD8+ T cells sorted from blood, taken in a trial of the OX40 agonist ivuxolimab. This clonotype was obtained from an adult with an advanced solid tumor such as melanoma, head and neck, liver or kidney cancer. The chain is assembled from TRBV20-1 and TRBJ2-2; D gene: possibly TRBD2, on 6 matching bases. Read as DNA, the sequence is TGCAGTGCTAGGACTAGCGGGGAGCTGTTTTTT. Its protein product is CSARTSGELFF.